This is a list of T cell receptor beta chains from one sample in a study of regulatory T cells in long-lasting Graves disease. MiXCR was run by TCRdb on the multiplex PCR reads, yielding one entry per CDR3 protein. The table includes roughly 350,000 distinct CDR3 sequences, 16% detected once. These data were likewise used in another study, on T cells in Graves' hyperthyroidism and ophthalmopathy.

Specimen: peripheral blood mononuclear cells (PBMCs), collected at new diagnosis, from a patient treated with antithyroid drugs. The receptors shown here come from a man aged 40-50 years with Graves disease. The CDR3 runs from the conserved cysteine through the conserved F or W. The D gene is left open where the match is weak. The listing skips clone size in some rows; elsewhere it reads once, few, many or a size class.

j_call clone_size d_call v_call cdr3_aa cdr3_nt
TRBJ2-6 . . TRBV9 CASSDQSSGANVLTF TGTGCCAGCAGCGACCAGAGCTCTGGGGCCAACGTCCTGACTTTC
TRBJ2-7 many . TRBV28 CASSEGLREQYF TGTGCCAGCAGTGAAGGGCTACGGGAGCAGTACTTC
TRBJ1-5 once TRBD1 TRBV24-1 CATSAGTGDQPQHF TGTGCCACCAGTGCCGGGACAGGGGATCAGCCCCAGCATTTT
TRBJ2-1 many . TRBV7-9 CASSLGTNEQFF TGTGCCAGCAGCTTAGGGACGAATGAGCAGTTCTTC
TRBJ2-7 many . TRBV6-2/TRBV6-3 CASSHVYEQYF TGTGCCAGCAGCCACGTCTACGAGCAGTACTTC
TRBJ2-7 . TRBD1 TRBV6-2/TRBV6-3 CASSYRDRGAYEQHF TGTGCCAGCAGTTACAGGGACAGGGGAGCCTACGAGCAGCACTTC
TRBJ1-5 . . TRBV12-3/TRBV12-4 CASSPGPAGPQHF TGTGCCAGCAGCCCCGGTCCGGCAGGGCCCCAGCATTTT
TRBJ1-6 . . TRBV2 CASSEEGPPMGSPLHF TGTGCCAGCAGCGAGGAGGGTCCCCCGATGGGATCACCCCTCCACTTT
TRBJ2-2 few . TRBV28 CASSLSTRASWELFF TGTGCCAGCAGTTTATCAACCAGGGCGTCGTGGGAGCTGTTTTTT
TRBJ2-3 many TRBD2 TRBV12-3/TRBV12-4 CASSLGLAGTDTQYF TGCGCCAGCAGTCTCGGACTAGCGGGGACAGATACGCAGTATTTT
TRBJ2-7 many TRBD1 TRBV28 CASSLGQLYYEQYF TGTGCCAGCAGTTTGGGACAGCTTTACTACGAGCAGTACTTC
TRBJ1-5 many TRBD1 TRBV30 CAWSRGQTNQPQHF TGTGCCTGGAGTAGGGGACAGACTAATCAGCCCCAGCATTTT
TRBJ2-7 few . TRBV6-1 CASVRGLAYEQYF TGTGCTAGTGTTCGGGGCCTAGCCTACGAGCAGTACTTC
TRBJ1-5 . . TRBV27 CASSWGGGLHQPQHF TGTGCCAGCAGCTGGGGGGGGGGCCTCCATCAGCCCCAGCATTTT
TRBJ2-2 . . TRBV9 CASSVNTAGELFF TGTGCCAGCAGCGTAAATACCGCCGGGGAGCTGTTTTTT
TRBJ1-5 many TRBD1 TRBV2 CASREGQGSNQPQHF TGTGCCAGCAGGGAAGGACAGGGTAGCAATCAGCCCCAGCATTTT
TRBJ2-7 many . TRBV20-1 CSAYTGREGYEQYF TGCAGTGCTTACACAGGGAGAGAGGGCTACGAGCAGTACTTC
TRBJ2-1 many TRBD1 TRBV7-2 CASRVTGTATYNEQFF TGTGCCAGCAGGGTAACGGGGACAGCCACCTACAATGAGCAGTTCTTC
TRBJ1-6 many TRBD1 TRBV28 CASSHPGGLFNSPLHF TGTGCCAGCAGCCATCCAGGGGGACTTTTCAATTCACCCCTCCACTTT
TRBJ2-7 many . TRBV12-3/TRBV12-4 CASSYGQTSEQYF TGTGCCAGCAGCTATGGACAAACAAGCGAGCAGTACTTC
TRBJ1-2 . . TRBV18 CASSPSGLLTKLNYGYTF TGTGCCAGCTCACCGTCGGGACTCCTCACTAAGCTTAACTATGGCTACACCTTC
TRBJ1-2 . . TRBV28 CASRAWENYLSGAYGYTF TGTGCCAGCAGAGCCTGGGAAAACTATTTAAGCGGGGCCTATGGCTACACCTTC
TRBJ1-1 many . TRBV5-1 CASSSGQPTEAFF TGCGCCAGCAGCTCGGGACAACCCACTGAAGCTTTCTTT